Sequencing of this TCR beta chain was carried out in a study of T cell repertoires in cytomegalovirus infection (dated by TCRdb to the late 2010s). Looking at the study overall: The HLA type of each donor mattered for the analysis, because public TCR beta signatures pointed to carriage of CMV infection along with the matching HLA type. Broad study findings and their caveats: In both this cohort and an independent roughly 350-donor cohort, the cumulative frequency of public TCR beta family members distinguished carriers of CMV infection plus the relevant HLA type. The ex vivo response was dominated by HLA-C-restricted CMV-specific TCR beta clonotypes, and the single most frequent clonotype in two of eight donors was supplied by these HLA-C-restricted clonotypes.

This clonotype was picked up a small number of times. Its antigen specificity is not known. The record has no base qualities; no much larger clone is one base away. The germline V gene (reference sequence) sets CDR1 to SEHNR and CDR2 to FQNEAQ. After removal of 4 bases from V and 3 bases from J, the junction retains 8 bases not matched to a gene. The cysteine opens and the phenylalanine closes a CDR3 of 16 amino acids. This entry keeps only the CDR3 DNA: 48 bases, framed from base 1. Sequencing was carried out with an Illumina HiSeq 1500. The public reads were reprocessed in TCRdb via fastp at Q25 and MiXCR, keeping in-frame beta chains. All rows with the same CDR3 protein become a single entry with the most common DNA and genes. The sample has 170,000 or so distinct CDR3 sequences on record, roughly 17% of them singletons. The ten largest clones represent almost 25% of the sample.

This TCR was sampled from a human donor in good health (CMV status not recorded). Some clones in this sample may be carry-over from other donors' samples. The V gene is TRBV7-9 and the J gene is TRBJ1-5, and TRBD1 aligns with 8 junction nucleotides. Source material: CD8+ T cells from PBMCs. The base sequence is TGTGCCAGCAGCTCAGGGACAGGCGCTATCAATCAGCCCCAGCATTTT. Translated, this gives CASSSGTGAINQPQHF. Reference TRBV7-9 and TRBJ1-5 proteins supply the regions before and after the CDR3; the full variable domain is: DTGVSQNPRHKITKRGQNVTFRCDPISEHNRLYWYRQTLGQGPEFLTYFQNEAQLEKSRLLSDRFSAERPKGSFSTLEIQRTEQGDSAMYLCASSSGTGAINQPQHFGDGTRLSIL.